The sequence of this T cell receptor beta chain was determined in a study of PD-L1 blockade in urothelial cancer. On the study more broadly: Men with urothelial cancer arising in the bladder made up about 90% of the roughly 30 patients. Prior regimens of chemotherapy numbered 0 to 3 per patient.

Disease in patients was locally advanced or metastatic urothelial carcinoma. TCRdb keeps only in-frame clones here, not all; method: immunoSEQ multiplex PCR. Of 25,000 to 35,000 clones in the sample, about 87% were seen once. CDR1 and CDR2 (germline): SGHRS, YFSETQ. The CDR3 consists of 17 residues. V lost 6 bases and J lost 0; bases outside the gene matches: 14. This receptor was identified in a man aged 50-59 years with urothelial cancer. The V call is TRBV5-1, the J call TRBJ2-7; 8 bases align to TRBD1. Sequences were derived from PBMCs, sampled around atezolizumab (anti-PD-L1) treatment. The CDR3 region is CASKGVGDRRASYEQYF. CDR3 nucleotide sequence: TGCGCCAGCAAAGGGGTTGGGGACAGGAGAGCCTCCTACGAGCAGTACTTC.